A selection of T cell receptor beta chains follows, all from one sample in a study of blood T cell repertoires in COVID-19. Clones were read by immunoSEQ multiplex PCR, and TCRdb kept only the in-frame ones, dropping some. The sample has approximately 200,000 clones; over 75% are singletons. The specimen was peripheral blood. These receptors originate from a person in their 70s with COVID-19, enrolled during active disease. The CDR3 runs from the conserved cysteine through the conserved F or W.

j_call: TRBJ1-3; v_call: TRBV5-8; cdr3_aa: CASSLMQFVGNTIYF
j_call: TRBJ2-2; v_call: TRBV9; cdr3_aa: CASSVVRGNTGELFF
j_call: TRBJ2-7; v_call: TRBV12-3/TRBV12-4; cdr3_aa: CASSRDTEYEQYF
j_call: TRBJ1-2; v_call: TRBV5-6; cdr3_aa: CASSPIRDSLGYTF
j_call: TRBJ1-3; v_call: TRBV3-1/TRBV3-2; cdr3_aa: CASSHGGRTGNTIYF
j_call: TRBJ2-7; v_call: TRBV4-2; cdr3_aa: CASSPSGGSAWQYF
j_call: TRBJ2-5; v_call: TRBV6-5; cdr3_aa: CASSPPGQGETQYF
j_call: TRBJ2-1; v_call: TRBV6-1; cdr3_aa: CASSDGLAGEQFF
j_call: TRBJ2-3; v_call: TRBV5-1; cdr3_aa: CASSWATRTDTQYF
j_call: TRBJ2-2; v_call: TRBV29-1; cdr3_aa: CSVTSGGAGGELFF
j_call: TRBJ2-7; v_call: TRBV27; cdr3_aa: CASSLSSGVAYEQYF
j_call: TRBJ1-5; v_call: TRBV27; cdr3_aa: CASSGGGNQPQHF
j_call: TRBJ1-6; v_call: TRBV3-1/TRBV3-2; cdr3_aa: CASSQEGTGNSPLHF
j_call: TRBJ2-1; v_call: TRBV14; cdr3_aa: CASSRTGANEQFF
j_call: TRBJ2-1; v_call: TRBV7-9; cdr3_aa: CASSLTRTGLSSYNEQFF
j_call: TRBJ2-5; v_call: TRBV6-2/TRBV6-3; cdr3_aa: CASSYGPRRAQYF